The rows below give T cell receptor beta chains drawn from one sample of a study of regulatory T cells in long-lasting Graves disease. TCRdb reprocessed the multiplex PCR reads with MiXCR, giving one entry per CDR3 protein. The sample has 600,000 to 800,000 distinct CDR3 sequences; around 30% are singletons. The sequenced sample was peripheral blood mononuclear cells (PBMCs), obtained when the disease was refractory, from a patient treated with antithyroid drugs. The receptor source for this set is a female donor with Graves disease. Both conserved end residues are part of each CDR3. The D gene is left open where the match is weak. Some rows have no size entry. The others give once, few or many, or a class for an expanded clone.

j_gene: TRBJ2-3
d_gene: TRBD2
v_gene: TRBV3-1
abundance: NA
CDR3nt: TGTGCCAGCAGCCAATGGCTAGCGGGAGTCACAGATACGCAGTATTTT
CDR3aa: CASSQWLAGVTDTQYF

j_gene: TRBJ1-2
d_gene: NA
v_gene: TRBV3-1
abundance: NA
CDR3nt: TGTGCCAGCAGCCAAGATCGCGGGGGTGCTAACTATGGCTACACCTTC
CDR3aa: CASSQDRGGANYGYTF

j_gene: TRBJ1-1
d_gene: NA
v_gene: TRBV20-1
abundance: NA
CDR3nt: TGCAGTGCTAGAGTCCCGTCAGGGTTCACTGAAGCTTTCTTT
CDR3aa: CSARVPSGFTEAFF

j_gene: TRBJ2-7
d_gene: NA
v_gene: TRBV30
abundance: few
CDR3nt: TGTGCCGCCATCGGGGCGGGGAGCTACGAGCAGTACTTC
CDR3aa: CAAIGAGSYEQYF

j_gene: TRBJ1-2
d_gene: TRBD1
v_gene: TRBV28
abundance: few
CDR3nt: TGTGCCAGCGAAGTGGACAGGCTAGGAGGCTACACCTTC
CDR3aa: CASEVDRLGGYTF

j_gene: TRBJ2-7
d_gene: NA
v_gene: TRBV12-3/TRBV12-4
abundance: many
CDR3nt: TGTGCCAGCAGTTACGACTCGCAACGAGGGGAGCAGTACTTC
CDR3aa: CASSYDSQRGEQYF

j_gene: TRBJ1-4
d_gene: NA
v_gene: TRBV20-1
abundance: NA
CDR3nt: TGCAGTGTAAGCGGGCCGATTAACGGGAAACTGTTTTTT
CDR3aa: CSVSGPINGKLFF

j_gene: TRBJ1-2
d_gene: TRBD1
v_gene: TRBV29-1
abundance: NA
CDR3nt: TGCAGCGTGGGAGGACAGGAAGCTAACTATGGCTACACCTTC
CDR3aa: CSVGGQEANYGYTF

j_gene: TRBJ2-4
d_gene: NA
v_gene: TRBV6-1
abundance: few
CDR3nt: TGTGCCAGCACCGGAGGCAAGTCCCTAGCCAAAAACATTCAGTACTTC
CDR3aa: CASTGGKSLAKNIQYF

j_gene: TRBJ1-6
d_gene: NA
v_gene: TRBV30
abundance: NA
CDR3nt: TGTGCCTGGGCCGGGAATTCACCCCTCCACTTT
CDR3aa: CAWAGNSPLHF

j_gene: TRBJ2-5
d_gene: TRBD2
v_gene: TRBV13
abundance: few
CDR3nt: TGTGCCAGCAGCTTAGAGTCTCTAGCGGGAGGAGAGACCCAGTACTTC
CDR3aa: CASSLESLAGGETQYF

j_gene: TRBJ1-6
d_gene: NA
v_gene: TRBV15
abundance: few
CDR3nt: TGTGCCACCAGCAGAGACAGGACCAATAATTCACCCCTCCACTTT
CDR3aa: CATSRDRTNNSPLHF

j_gene: TRBJ1-1
d_gene: NA
v_gene: TRBV5-1
abundance: NA
CDR3nt: TGCGCCAGCAACCCGGACGGCCGAGGTGGGACTGAAGCTTTCTTT
CDR3aa: CASNPDGRGGTEAFF

j_gene: TRBJ1-1
d_gene: TRBD1
v_gene: TRBV29-1
abundance: few
CDR3nt: TGCAGCGTTGAAGGACAGGGGATGTCAGAAGCTTTCTTT
CDR3aa: CSVEGQGMSEAFF

j_gene: TRBJ2-1
d_gene: TRBD1
v_gene: TRBV7-3
abundance: NA
CDR3nt: TGTGCCAGCAGCCTACGTTCCCAAGGGGGCGATGAGCAGTTCTTC
CDR3aa: CASSLRSQGGDEQFF

j_gene: TRBJ2-4
d_gene: NA
v_gene: TRBV12-3/TRBV12-4
abundance: few
CDR3nt: TGTGCCAGCAGTTTCCCGGGAGCGGCCAAAAACATTCAGTACTTC
CDR3aa: CASSFPGAAKNIQYF

j_gene: TRBJ1-5
d_gene: NA
v_gene: TRBV6-1
abundance: few
CDR3nt: TGTGCCAGCAGGCCCGACAGGCCCATCGAACCCCAGCATTTT
CDR3aa: CASRPDRPIEPQHF

j_gene: TRBJ1-3
d_gene: NA
v_gene: TRBV29-1
abundance: NA
CDR3nt: TGCAGCGTTGATACAGGGATTGGAAACACCATATATTTT
CDR3aa: CSVDTGIGNTIYF

j_gene: TRBJ1-2
d_gene: NA
v_gene: TRBV7-9
abundance: NA
CDR3nt: TGTGCCAGCAGCCTCCAGGATGGCTACACCTTC
CDR3aa: CASSLQDGYTF

j_gene: TRBJ2-7
d_gene: TRBD2
v_gene: TRBV9
abundance: few
CDR3nt: TGTGCCAGCAGCGTAGGCGGGACTAGCCCCACGTCCGAGCAGTACTTC
CDR3aa: CASSVGGTSPTSEQYF

j_gene: TRBJ1-1
d_gene: TRBD1
v_gene: TRBV11-2
abundance: NA
CDR3nt: TGTGCCAGCAGCTTAGTCAGGGGGCGCGAGACTGAAGCTTTCTTT
CDR3aa: CASSLVRGRETEAFF

j_gene: TRBJ1-2
d_gene: TRBD1
v_gene: TRBV7-2
abundance: NA
CDR3nt: TGTGCCAGCAGCTCCTCACGACAGGGGTTGGACTATGGCTACACCTTC
CDR3aa: CASSSSRQGLDYGYTF

j_gene: TRBJ2-6
d_gene: NA
v_gene: TRBV29-1
abundance: few
CDR3nt: TGCAGCGCCAGGGACGGTGGGGCCAACGTCCTGACTTTC
CDR3aa: CSARDGGANVLTF

j_gene: TRBJ1-5
d_gene: NA
v_gene: TRBV24-1
abundance: NA
CDR3nt: TGTGCCACCAGTGAAGGGACCAGCAATCAGCCCCAGCATTTT
CDR3aa: CATSEGTSNQPQHF

j_gene: TRBJ2-7
d_gene: NA
v_gene: TRBV28
abundance: many
CDR3nt: TGTGCCAGCAATGAGAACCTCCCCTACGAGCAGTACTTC
CDR3aa: CASNENLPYEQYF

j_gene: TRBJ2-7
d_gene: TRBD2
v_gene: TRBV3-1
abundance: NA
CDR3nt: TGTGCCAGCAGCCAAGAGGGACTAGAGTCCTACGAGCAGTACTTC
CDR3aa: CASSQEGLESYEQYF

j_gene: TRBJ1-1
d_gene: NA
v_gene: TRBV19
abundance: few
CDR3nt: TGTGCCAGTAGTATCCTTGGGTATAAGAACACTGAAGCTTTCTTT
CDR3aa: CASSILGYKNTEAFF

j_gene: TRBJ1-2
d_gene: NA
v_gene: TRBV5-1
abundance: few
CDR3nt: TGCGCCAGCAGCCAGGACGTTGGCTACACCTTC
CDR3aa: CASSQDVGYTF

j_gene: TRBJ1-1
d_gene: NA
v_gene: TRBV5-8
abundance: NA
CDR3nt: TGTGCCAGCAGCCCTTTGGCACATGCAGCTTTCTTT
CDR3aa: CASSPLAHAAFF

j_gene: TRBJ1-2
d_gene: TRBD1
v_gene: TRBV5-4
abundance: NA
CDR3nt: TGTGCCAGCAGCCCCTACCGACTCCAGGGGGAGGCTGGCTACACCTTC
CDR3aa: CASSPYRLQGEAGYTF

j_gene: TRBJ1-1
d_gene: NA
v_gene: TRBV6-9
abundance: NA
CDR3nt: TGTGCCAGCAGTTCCTACGGTGGGGAGACTGAAGCTTTCTTT
CDR3aa: CASSSYGGETEAFF

j_gene: TRBJ1-2
d_gene: TRBD1
v_gene: TRBV6-1
abundance: few
CDR3nt: TGTGCCAGCAGTCGGGGACAGCGTTTTAGCTATGGCTACACCTTC
CDR3aa: CASSRGQRFSYGYTF

j_gene: TRBJ2-3
d_gene: NA
v_gene: TRBV9
abundance: NA
CDR3nt: TGTGCCAGCAGCTCCCCTGGGGCAGATACGCAGTATTTT
CDR3aa: CASSSPGADTQYF

j_gene: TRBJ2-3
d_gene: NA
v_gene: TRBV2
abundance: few
CDR3nt: TGTGCCAGCAGTGACCCGGGGGTAATGGAGAATACGCAGTATTTT
CDR3aa: CASSDPGVMENTQYF

j_gene: TRBJ2-7
d_gene: NA
v_gene: TRBV10-3
abundance: NA
CDR3nt: TGTGCCATCAGTGAGCCGAGCCGGGAAGCGTCCTACGAGCAGTACTTC
CDR3aa: CAISEPSREASYEQYF

j_gene: TRBJ1-5
d_gene: NA
v_gene: TRBV24-1
abundance: few
CDR3nt: TGTGCCACCAGTGATTTGGGCAATCAGCCCCAGCATTTT
CDR3aa: CATSDLGNQPQHF

j_gene: TRBJ1-1
d_gene: NA
v_gene: TRBV6-1
abundance: NA
CDR3nt: TGTGCCAACAGTGAAATTGGGGGGAACACTGAAGCTTTCTTT
CDR3aa: CANSEIGGNTEAFF

j_gene: TRBJ2-2
d_gene: TRBD2
v_gene: TRBV2
abundance: NA
CDR3nt: TGTGCCAGCAGTGAAACAGCGGGACACACCGGGGAGCTGTTTTTT
CDR3aa: CASSETAGHTGELFF

j_gene: TRBJ2-5
d_gene: TRBD1
v_gene: TRBV9
abundance: few
CDR3nt: TGTGCCAGCAGCCCACGACAGGGCCCCCAAGAGACCCAGTACTTC
CDR3aa: CASSPRQGPQETQYF

j_gene: TRBJ1-2
d_gene: NA
v_gene: TRBV30
abundance: NA
CDR3nt: TGTGCCTGGAGTGCCCACAGGGAGTCCTATGGCTACACCTTC
CDR3aa: CAWSAHRESYGYTF

j_gene: TRBJ2-7
d_gene: NA
v_gene: TRBV30
abundance: NA
CDR3nt: TGTGCCTGGAGTAGGGGTGGACCCTACGAGCAGTACTTC
CDR3aa: CAWSRGGPYEQYF

j_gene: TRBJ1-1
d_gene: TRBD1
v_gene: TRBV29-1
abundance: few
CDR3nt: TGCAGCGTTGAAGGACAGGGAGTCACTGAAGCTTTCTTT
CDR3aa: CSVEGQGVTEAFF

j_gene: TRBJ1-2
d_gene: NA
v_gene: TRBV5-6
abundance: NA
CDR3nt: TGTGCCAGCAGCTTGCTCACGTCTAACTATGGCTACACCTTC
CDR3aa: CASSLLTSNYGYTF

j_gene: TRBJ1-1
d_gene: TRBD1
v_gene: TRBV11-2
abundance: few
CDR3nt: TGTGCCAGTCAACCCTATACAGGGGGGGCTTTCTTT
CDR3aa: CASQPYTGGAFF

j_gene: TRBJ1-2
d_gene: NA
v_gene: TRBV13
abundance: NA
CDR3nt: TGTGCCAGCAGCCCGGGCGACGGTCGGTTCTATGGCTACACCTTC
CDR3aa: CASSPGDGRFYGYTF

j_gene: TRBJ1-2
d_gene: NA
v_gene: TRBV5-1
abundance: few
CDR3nt: TGCGCCAGCAGCTTGGCCGGTAGTGATGGCTACACCTTC
CDR3aa: CASSLAGSDGYTF

j_gene: TRBJ1-5
d_gene: TRBD1
v_gene: TRBV19
abundance: NA
CDR3nt: TGTGCCAGTCTTACTCAGGGGGCCGGTCCGCCCCAGCATTTT
CDR3aa: CASLTQGAGPPQHF

j_gene: TRBJ1-2
d_gene: TRBD1
v_gene: TRBV5-5
abundance: NA
CDR3nt: TGTGCCAGCAGCGTACCAGGGGGCCATGGCTACACCTTC
CDR3aa: CASSVPGGHGYTF

j_gene: TRBJ1-2
d_gene: TRBD1
v_gene: TRBV6-2/TRBV6-3
abundance: NA
CDR3nt: TGTGCCAGCGGCAGGGACAGCCCTAACTATGGCTACACCTTC
CDR3aa: CASGRDSPNYGYTF

j_gene: TRBJ2-7
d_gene: TRBD2
v_gene: TRBV6-2/TRBV6-3
abundance: many
CDR3nt: TGTGCCAGCAGTTACGTTTTAGGACTAGCAGCGTACGAGCAGTACTTC
CDR3aa: CASSYVLGLAAYEQYF

j_gene: TRBJ1-1
d_gene: NA
v_gene: TRBV14
abundance: NA
CDR3nt: TGTGCCAGCAGCCAAGATCACGGGGAGCGGAACACTGAAGCTTTCTTT
CDR3aa: CASSQDHGERNTEAFF

j_gene: TRBJ2-5
d_gene: TRBD2
v_gene: TRBV20-1
abundance: NA
CDR3nt: TGCAGTGCTCTTACCAGCGGGGGGGCCTGGGAGACCCAGTACTTC
CDR3aa: CSALTSGGAWETQYF